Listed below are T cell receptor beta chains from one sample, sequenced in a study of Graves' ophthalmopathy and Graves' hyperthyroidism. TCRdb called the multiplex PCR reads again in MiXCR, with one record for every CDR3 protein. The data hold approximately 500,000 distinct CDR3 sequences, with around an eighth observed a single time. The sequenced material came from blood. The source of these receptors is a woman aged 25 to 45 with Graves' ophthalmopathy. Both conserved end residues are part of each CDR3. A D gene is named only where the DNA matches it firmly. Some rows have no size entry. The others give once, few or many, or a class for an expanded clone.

DNA: TGTGCCAGCAACCGTCCGCCAGGGACAGGGCGCATGAACACTGAAGCTTTCTTT
CDR3: CASNRPPGTGRMNTEAFF
length: 18
V: TRBV2
size: -
J: TRBJ1-1
D: TRBD1

DNA: TGTGCCAGCAGTTTTGGGGTTTCCGAGCAGTACTTC
CDR3: CASSFGVSEQYF
length: 12
V: TRBV28
size: many
J: TRBJ2-7
D: -

DNA: TGTGCCAGCAGTCTACCGGGACAGCTAGCCAAAAACATTAAGTACTTC
CDR3: CASSLPGQLAKNIKYF
length: 16
V: TRBV6-5
size: many
J: TRBJ2-4
D: TRBD1

DNA: TGCGCCAGCAGCTTAGTACAGATTGCGACTAGGAGCACCGGGGAGCTGTTTTTT
CDR3: CASSLVQIATRSTGELFF
length: 18
V: TRBV5-1
size: many
J: TRBJ2-2
D: -

DNA: TGTGCCAGCAGCTCTAATCAGGGTTACGAGCAGTACTTC
CDR3: CASSSNQGYEQYF
length: 13
V: TRBV7-3
size: once
J: TRBJ2-7
D: -

DNA: TGTGCCAGTAGTATCCCCTCGGGGGCTTTCTTT
CDR3: CASSIPSGAFF
length: 11
V: TRBV19
size: -
J: TRBJ1-1
D: -

DNA: TGTGCCAGCGGCGGAGGGGGGGCCGGGGAGACCCAGTACTTC
CDR3: CASGGGGAGETQYF
length: 14
V: TRBV12-3/TRBV12-4
size: many
J: TRBJ2-5
D: -

DNA: TGTGCCAGCGGCTGGGGGTCCTATAATTCACCCCTCCACTTT
CDR3: CASGWGSYNSPLHF
length: 14
V: TRBV27
size: many
J: TRBJ1-6
D: -

DNA: TGTGCCAGCACCCCCGGGACGGGCTGGGCAGAAACACTCTACGAGCAGTACTTC
CDR3: CASTPGTGWAETLYEQYF
length: 18
V: TRBV6-4
size: many
J: TRBJ2-7
D: -

DNA: TGTGCCAGCAGCTTAGCAGCGGCAGGGGGCAAGGAGACCCAGTACTTC
CDR3: CASSLAAAGGKETQYF
length: 16
V: TRBV7-9
size: many
J: TRBJ2-5
D: TRBD1

DNA: TGTGCCACCAGTGATCCGGGACTAGGGAAAGAGACCCAGTACTTC
CDR3: CATSDPGLGKETQYF
length: 15
V: TRBV24-1
size: many
J: TRBJ2-5
D: TRBD2

DNA: TGTGCCAGCAGTTACTCGGGAGGAGACTCTGGAAACACCATATATTTT
CDR3: CASSYSGGDSGNTIYF
length: 16
V: TRBV6-5
size: many
J: TRBJ1-3
D: -

DNA: TGTGCCAGCAGTGAACTTGCTAGCGGGGAAGCCAAAAACATTCAGTACTTC
CDR3: CASSELASGEAKNIQYF
length: 17
V: TRBV6-1
size: -
J: TRBJ2-4
D: TRBD2

DNA: TGTGCTTCCGGGACAGAGTACTTC
CDR3: CASGTEYF
length: 8
V: TRBV30
size: many
J: TRBJ2-7
D: TRBD1

DNA: TGTGCCAGCAGCTTACGAATAAGCCCCAAGGCTTTCTTT
CDR3: CASSLRISPKAFF
length: 13
V: TRBV13
size: many
J: TRBJ1-1
D: -

DNA: TGTGCCAGCAGCGCCGGGACAGTCCCTGGCGAGCAGTACTTC
CDR3: CASSAGTVPGEQYF
length: 14
V: TRBV27
size: many
J: TRBJ2-7
D: TRBD1

DNA: TGTGCCAGTAGTCCGCCGGTGACTAGCAATCAGCCCCAGCATTTT
CDR3: CASSPPVTSNQPQHF
length: 15
V: TRBV19
size: -
J: TRBJ1-5
D: -

DNA: TGTGCCACCAACAGGGTAACGGGGTCACCCCTCCACTTT
CDR3: CATNRVTGSPLHF
length: 13
V: TRBV30
size: few
J: TRBJ1-6
D: -

DNA: TGTGCCAGCAGCTTAGATGGTATGGGCTTGGGGACACATAATTCACCCCTCCACTTT
CDR3: CASSLDGMGLGTHNSPLHF
length: 19
V: TRBV11-2
size: -
J: TRBJ1-6
D: -

DNA: TGCAGTGCTAGAGATCCGACCGGATCCTACGAGCAGTACTTC
CDR3: CSARDPTGSYEQYF
length: 14
V: TRBV20-1
size: many
J: TRBJ2-7
D: -

DNA: TGTGCCACCAGTGATTTTGGTAGCGACGGCTCCTACGAGCAGTACTTC
CDR3: CATSDFGSDGSYEQYF
length: 16
V: TRBV24-1
size: many
J: TRBJ2-7
D: -

DNA: TGTGCCAGCAGAGGTCGGACAGGGTACACCGGGGAGCTGTTTTTT
CDR3: CASRGRTGYTGELFF
length: 15
V: TRBV6-1
size: many
J: TRBJ2-2
D: TRBD1

DNA: TGTGCCAGCAGTCGGACTAGCGGGCACTTCTCCTACGAGCAGTACTTC
CDR3: CASSRTSGHFSYEQYF
length: 16
V: TRBV28
size: few
J: TRBJ2-7
D: TRBD2

DNA: TGTGCCATCAGTGATCCGAGGCGGAACTCTGGAAACACCATATATTTT
CDR3: CAISDPRRNSGNTIYF
length: 16
V: TRBV10-3
size: few
J: TRBJ1-3
D: -

DNA: TGTGCCAGCAGCCTAGGTCCGCAGGGGGAGACCCAGTACTTC
CDR3: CASSLGPQGETQYF
length: 14
V: TRBV5-4
size: many
J: TRBJ2-5
D: -

DNA: TGTGCCAGCAGGGGTAGGGAGTGGTACTACGAGCAGTACTTC
CDR3: CASRGREWYYEQYF
length: 14
V: TRBV6-2/TRBV6-3
size: -
J: TRBJ2-7
D: -

DNA: TGTGCCAGCACCCTAGCGGGAGGTGGTGCCGGGGAGCTGTTTTTT
CDR3: CASTLAGGGAGELFF
length: 15
V: TRBV6-1
size: many
J: TRBJ2-2
D: TRBD2

DNA: TGTGCCAGCATCACGGTAGGGACAGAAGAAGAGACCCAGTACTTC
CDR3: CASITVGTEEETQYF
length: 15
V: TRBV2
size: many
J: TRBJ2-5
D: TRBD1

DNA: TGTGCCAGCAGCAGGACGGTTAGCTCCTACGAGCAGTACTTC
CDR3: CASSRTVSSYEQYF
length: 14
V: TRBV12-3/TRBV12-4
size: many
J: TRBJ2-7
D: -

DNA: TGTGCCAGCGCGCGGTCTCGGGGAGTCCATGGCTACACCTTC
CDR3: CASARSRGVHGYTF
length: 14
V: TRBV27
size: many
J: TRBJ1-2
D: -

DNA: TGCGCCAGCAGTGACCACAGGGGAGGCAATCAGCCCCAGCATTTT
CDR3: CASSDHRGGNQPQHF
length: 15
V: TRBV10-2
size: many
J: TRBJ1-5
D: TRBD1

DNA: TGTGCCAGCAGCTTAGGGCGCGGCAGGGGGGTCTATGGCTACACCTTC
CDR3: CASSLGRGRGVYGYTF
length: 16
V: TRBV7-2
size: -
J: TRBJ1-2
D: TRBD1

DNA: TGTGCCAGCAGTCCCCTTTACAGGGGGACGGAGGAGCAGTACTTC
CDR3: CASSPLYRGTEEQYF
length: 15
V: TRBV12-3/TRBV12-4
size: -
J: TRBJ2-7
D: TRBD1

DNA: TGTGCCAGCAGCTTAGACCCCCTCCGAGCGGGGTCTTTTTACGAGCAGTACTTC
CDR3: CASSLDPLRAGSFYEQYF
length: 18
V: TRBV11-2
size: -
J: TRBJ2-7
D: TRBD2

DNA: TGTGCCAGCAGTCTTCTCTCGGGGGACTACGAGCAGTACTTC
CDR3: CASSLLSGDYEQYF
length: 14
V: TRBV27
size: many
J: TRBJ2-7
D: -

DNA: TGTGCCAGTAGTATAGATCAAGGGGGCACTGAAGCTTTCTTT
CDR3: CASSIDQGGTEAFF
length: 14
V: TRBV19
size: -
J: TRBJ1-1
D: -

DNA: TGTGCCACCAACCTAGACAGGGTATATAGCAATCAGCCCCAGCATTTT
CDR3: CATNLDRVYSNQPQHF
length: 16
V: TRBV7-8
size: -
J: TRBJ1-5
D: TRBD1

DNA: TGCAGTGCGCCGAACGCCCGGACCCAGACCTCCTACGAGCAGTACTTC
CDR3: CSAPNARTQTSYEQYF
length: 16
V: TRBV20-1
size: -
J: TRBJ2-7
D: -

DNA: TGTGCCAGCAGTTCCATCTACGAGCAGTACTTC
CDR3: CASSSIYEQYF
length: 11
V: TRBV25-1
size: many
J: TRBJ2-7
D: -

DNA: TGTGCCAGCAGTTTCGACAGGACCTACGAGCAGTACTTC
CDR3: CASSFDRTYEQYF
length: 13
V: TRBV12-3/TRBV12-4
size: many
J: TRBJ2-7
D: -

DNA: TGCAGCGTTCCACTCTCCGGGCAGGGTGTTCTCGTAGGGTACCAAGAGACCCAGTACTTC
CDR3: CSVPLSGQGVLVGYQETQYF
length: 20
V: TRBV29-1
size: -
J: TRBJ2-5
D: -

DNA: TGTGCCAGCAACTCCGCGGGGAGGGCCTTTGGCTACACCTTC
CDR3: CASNSAGRAFGYTF
length: 14
V: TRBV27
size: many
J: TRBJ1-2
D: -

DNA: TGTGCCAGCAGCTTCGGGGGGGGCTACGAGCAGTACTTC
CDR3: CASSFGGGYEQYF
length: 13
V: TRBV11-2
size: many
J: TRBJ2-7
D: TRBD2

DNA: TGTGCCAGTAGTCCCCGGTGGAGCGGGAGGGCCCCTGGGGCCAACGTCCTGACTTTC
CDR3: CASSPRWSGRAPGANVLTF
length: 19
V: TRBV19
size: many
J: TRBJ2-6
D: TRBD2

DNA: TGTGCCAGCAGCTTTCACAACACTGAAGCTTTCTTT
CDR3: CASSFHNTEAFF
length: 12
V: TRBV7-8
size: many
J: TRBJ1-1
D: -

DNA: TGTGCCAGCAGCTTAGCTCGGGAGGGCACCGGGGAGCTGTTTTTT
CDR3: CASSLAREGTGELFF
length: 15
V: TRBV11-2
size: many
J: TRBJ2-2
D: TRBD2

DNA: TGTGCCAGCAGCTCGTACAGAAACTATGGCTACACCTTC
CDR3: CASSSYRNYGYTF
length: 13
V: TRBV7-2
size: -
J: TRBJ1-2
D: -

DNA: TGTGCCAGCAGTTCTCGTACAGGGGGCCAGCCCCAGCATTTT
CDR3: CASSSRTGGQPQHF
length: 14
V: TRBV28
size: many
J: TRBJ1-5
D: TRBD1

DNA: TGTGCCAGCAGTCCGGCGGGCGGGGCGAACACCGGGGAGCTGTTTTTT
CDR3: CASSPAGGANTGELFF
length: 16
V: TRBV27
size: many
J: TRBJ2-2
D: -

DNA: TGTGCCAGCCGTAAGACAGGGTATACTGAAGCTTTCTTT
CDR3: CASRKTGYTEAFF
length: 13
V: TRBV28
size: many
J: TRBJ1-1
D: TRBD1

DNA: TGTGCCATCGCACAGGGGGTTGAAGCTTTCTTT
CDR3: CAIAQGVEAFF
length: 11
V: TRBV12-3/TRBV12-4
size: many
J: TRBJ1-1
D: TRBD1

DNA: TGTGCCAGCAGTGACCAGGGATCAAGCTCCTACGAGCAGTACTTC
CDR3: CASSDQGSSSYEQYF
length: 15
V: TRBV6-1
size: many
J: TRBJ2-7
D: -

DNA: TGTGCCAGCAGCTTAGATCAATTGGTGGCAGGGGGGACCTACGAGCAGTACTTC
CDR3: CASSLDQLVAGGTYEQYF
length: 18
V: TRBV11-2
size: many
J: TRBJ2-7
D: -

DNA: TGTGCCAGCAGCTTAGAAGGAGGTCGGGGGCGGAACACTGAAGCTTTCTTT
CDR3: CASSLEGGRGRNTEAFF
length: 17
V: TRBV11-2
size: few
J: TRBJ1-1
D: -